These T cell receptor beta chains were read from a single sample in a study of blood T cell repertoires in COVID-19. Here immunoSEQ multiplex PCR was the method, and the copy in TCRdb shows in-frame clones only, minus some. The sample lists 200,000 to 250,000 clones, approximately 90% seen once, with about 1.2% in the top ten. The sequencing input was PBMCs or T cells enriched from blood (not recorded which). The receptor source for this set is a young man who had recovered from COVID-19. CDR3s include the opening cysteine and the closing phenylalanine or tryptophan. A D gene is named only where the DNA matches it firmly. Clone size is not always given. Where it is, it says once, few, many or a class for expanded clones.

TRBV5-4	NA	TRBJ2-1	TRBD2	TGTGCCAGCAGCTCTTTAGCGGGGGGCCAAGGGAATGAGCAGTTCTTC	CASSSLAGGQGNEQFF
TRBV10-3	NA	TRBJ1-2	TRBD1	TGTGCCATCAGTGATGGCGACAGGGGTGGAGGCTACACCTTC	CAISDGDRGGGYTF
TRBV19	NA	TRBJ1-3	NA	TGTGCCAGTAGTATCGGGGAAGGGAGTTCTGGAAACACCATATATTTT	CASSIGEGSSGNTIYF
TRBV7-2	NA	TRBJ1-1	NA	TGTGCCAGCAGCTTAGACGGTGGTAGTATGAACACTGAAGCTTTCTTT	CASSLDGGSMNTEAFF
TRBV12-3/TRBV12-4	NA	TRBJ1-2	TRBD1	TGTGCCAGCTCCAGGGGGTCCGGCTACACCTTC	CASSRGSGYTF
TRBV29-1	NA	TRBJ1-2	NA	TGCAGCGTTGAAGCTCCAGGGGAGAACTATGGCTACACCTTC	CSVEAPGENYGYTF
TRBV27	NA	TRBJ1-2	TRBD1	TGTGCCAGCAGTTTAACAGGGGGCCTATATGGCTACACCTTC	CASSLTGGLYGYTF
TRBV30	few	TRBJ1-4	TRBD1	TGTGCCTGGAGACCTCTACGGGACAGTGGACCGGGCACTAATGAAAAACTGTTTTTT	CAWRPLRDSGPGTNEKLFF
TRBV7-8	NA	TRBJ2-5	TRBD2	TGTGCCAGCAGCTTAGTACTAGCGGGGGGTCGGGAAGAGACCCAGTACTTC	CASSLVLAGGREETQYF
TRBV10-1	NA	TRBJ2-2	NA	TGCGCCAGCAGTGAGTGGGGGGACACCGGGGAGCTGTTTTTT	CASSEWGDTGELFF
TRBV6-5	NA	TRBJ2-2	TRBD1	TGTGCCAGCAGGCCCGACAGGGCGGCCGGGGAGCTGTTTTTT	CASRPDRAAGELFF
TRBV24-1	NA	TRBJ2-5	NA	TGTGCCACCAGTGATTCCAGGGTAGAGACCCAGTACTTC	CATSDSRVETQYF
TRBV4-1	NA	TRBJ2-7	NA	TGCGCCAGCAGCCAAGATTCCGGCTACGAGCAGTACTTC	CASSQDSGYEQYF
TRBV6-5	NA	TRBJ1-2	NA	TGTGCCAGCAGTTACACCAACAGGGACCCTTACTATGGCTACACCTTC	CASSYTNRDPYYGYTF
TRBV5-6	NA	TRBJ2-7	TRBD1	TGTGCCAGCAGCGCGGGACAGGCCTACGAGCAGTACTTC	CASSAGQAYEQYF
TRBV7-9	NA	TRBJ2-1	NA	TGTGCCAGCAGCTCCGCCTCAACTATCGATGAGCAGTTCTTC	CASSSASTIDEQFF
TRBV30	NA	TRBJ1-1	NA	TGTGCCTGGAGTGCCGTCGAGAGGGCGGTTGAAGCTTTCTTT	CAWSAVERAVEAFF
TRBV19	once	TRBJ1-1	NA	TGTGCCAGTAGCAAACAGACCAAGAACACTGAAGCTTTCTTT	CASSKQTKNTEAFF
TRBV12-3/TRBV12-4	NA	TRBJ1-2	TRBD1	TGTGCCACCGGACAGGGAGGAAACTATGGCTACACCTTC	CATGQGGNYGYTF
TRBV4-2	NA	TRBJ1-1	NA	TGTGCCAGCAGCCAACCTAACCAAGGGGTCGAAGCTTTCTTT	CASSQPNQGVEAFF
TRBV28	NA	TRBJ1-6	NA	TGTGCCAGCAGTTCCACCCAATCAGGGCAATCACCCCTCCACTTT	CASSSTQSGQSPLHF
TRBV5-4	NA	TRBJ2-7	TRBD1	TGTGCCAGCAGCTTGGGACAGGGGGCCTACGAGCAGTACTTC	CASSLGQGAYEQYF
TRBV4-1	NA	TRBJ1-6	NA	TGCGCCAGCAGCCAAGCCCGGTCACCCCTCCACTTT	CASSQARSPLHF
TRBV10-1	NA	TRBJ2-7	TRBD2	TGCGCCAGCAGCACCGGGACAGCGGGAGGCGAGCAGTACTTC	CASSTGTAGGEQYF
TRBV30	NA	TRBJ2-1	NA	TGTGCCTGGAGTACCCCGGTAAGGGGTGAGCAGTTCTTC	CAWSTPVRGEQFF
TRBV2	NA	TRBJ2-5	TRBD1	TGTGCCAGCAGCCCGGGACAGAAACAAGAGACCCAGTACTTC	CASSPGQKQETQYF
TRBV2	NA	TRBJ1-4	NA	TGTGCCAGCAGTGCGACAGACGCAACTAATGAAAAACTGTTTTTT	CASSATDATNEKLFF
TRBV15	few	TRBJ1-1	TRBD1	TGTGCCACCAGCAGAGCGGGGACAGGGGCGCTCAGTGAAGCTTTCTTT	CATSRAGTGALSEAFF
TRBV14	NA	TRBJ2-3	TRBD2	TGTGCCAGCAGCCAAAAAGCGGGAGGGGCAGATACGCAGTATTTT	CASSQKAGGADTQYF
TRBV12-3/TRBV12-4	NA	TRBJ2-4	TRBD2	TGTGCCAGTGCGGGACTAGCGTTAAACATTCAGTACTTC	CASAGLALNIQYF
TRBV4-2	NA	TRBJ2-2	TRBD2	TGTGCCAGCAGCCAAGAACTGGGACTAGCAAGCACCGGGGAGCTGTTTTTT	CASSQELGLASTGELFF
TRBV6-5	NA	TRBJ1-5	NA	TGTGCCAGCAGACCCGACAGGAATCAGCCCCAGCATTTT	CASRPDRNQPQHF
TRBV16	NA	TRBJ1-1	TRBD1	TGTGCCAGCAGCCCCGAAGGACAGGGGATTACTGAAGCTTTCTTT	CASSPEGQGITEAFF
TRBV4-2	NA	TRBJ2-5	TRBD1	TGTGCCAGCAGTCCAACAGGGGTAGGAGAGACCCAGTACTTC	CASSPTGVGETQYF
TRBV19	NA	TRBJ1-3	TRBD1	TGTGCCAGTAGTCGCCCAGGGGGCTTCTCTGGAAACACCATATATTTT	CASSRPGGFSGNTIYF
TRBV4-1	NA	TRBJ2-1	NA	TGCGCCAGCAGCCAAGTAACAGGGCCCCTTCCCTACAATGAGCAGTTCTTC	CASSQVTGPLPYNEQFF
TRBV27	NA	TRBJ2-1	TRBD1	TGTGCCAGCAGCCCACAGGGGCTCTATGAGCAGTTCTTC	CASSPQGLYEQFF
TRBV6-2/TRBV6-3	NA	TRBJ2-1	TRBD2	TGTGCCAGCAGTTACGCACTAGCGGGGCCGTACAATGAGCAGTTCTTC	CASSYALAGPYNEQFF
TRBV10-2	once	TRBJ1-1	NA	TGCGCCAGCAGACCCCCAACGGGGAACACTGAAGCTTTCTTT	CASRPPTGNTEAFF
TRBV7-2	once	TRBJ2-5	NA	TGTGCCAGCAGCTTATTGGGCCAGGGTTCGAAGTCGACCCAGTACTTC	CASSLLGQGSKSTQYF
TRBV5-1	NA	TRBJ2-1	NA	TGCGCCAGCAGCTTGGCCCCGGGGTCCTACAATGAGCAGTTCTTC	CASSLAPGSYNEQFF